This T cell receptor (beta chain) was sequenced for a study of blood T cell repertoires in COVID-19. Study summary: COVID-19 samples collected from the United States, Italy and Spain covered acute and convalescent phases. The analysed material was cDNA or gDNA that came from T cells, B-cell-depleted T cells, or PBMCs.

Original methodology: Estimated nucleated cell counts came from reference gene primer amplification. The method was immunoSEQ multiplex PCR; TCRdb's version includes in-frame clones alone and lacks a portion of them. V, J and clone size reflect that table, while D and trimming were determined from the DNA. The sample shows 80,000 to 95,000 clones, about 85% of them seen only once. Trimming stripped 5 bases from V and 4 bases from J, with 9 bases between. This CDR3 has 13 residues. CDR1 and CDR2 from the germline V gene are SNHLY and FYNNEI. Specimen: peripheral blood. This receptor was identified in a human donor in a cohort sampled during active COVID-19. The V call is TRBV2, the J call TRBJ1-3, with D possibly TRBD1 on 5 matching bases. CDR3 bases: TGTGCCAGCAGTACAAACAGGGGAAACACCATATATTTT. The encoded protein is CASSTNRGNTIYF.